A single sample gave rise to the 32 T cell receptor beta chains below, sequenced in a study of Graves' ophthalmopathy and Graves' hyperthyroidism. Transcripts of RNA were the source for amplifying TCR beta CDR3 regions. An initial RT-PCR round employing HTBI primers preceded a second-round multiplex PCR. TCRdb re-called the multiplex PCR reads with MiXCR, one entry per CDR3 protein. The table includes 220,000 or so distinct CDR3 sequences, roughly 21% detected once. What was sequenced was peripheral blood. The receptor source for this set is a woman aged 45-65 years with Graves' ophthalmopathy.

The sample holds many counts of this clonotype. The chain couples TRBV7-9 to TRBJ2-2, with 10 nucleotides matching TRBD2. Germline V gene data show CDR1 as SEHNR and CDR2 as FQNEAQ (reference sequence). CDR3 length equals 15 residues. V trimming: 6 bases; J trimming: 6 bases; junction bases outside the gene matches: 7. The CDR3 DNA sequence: TGTGCCAGCAGAAACCCAGCGGGAGGGGCCGGGGAGCTGTTTTTT. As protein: CASRNPAGGAGELFF.

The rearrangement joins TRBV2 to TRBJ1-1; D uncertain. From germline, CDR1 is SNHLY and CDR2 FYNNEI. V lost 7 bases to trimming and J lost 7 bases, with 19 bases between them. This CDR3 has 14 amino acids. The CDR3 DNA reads TGTGCCAGCAATTCCATATATGGGTCTGGTGAAGCTTTCTTT. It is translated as CASNSIYGSGEAFF.

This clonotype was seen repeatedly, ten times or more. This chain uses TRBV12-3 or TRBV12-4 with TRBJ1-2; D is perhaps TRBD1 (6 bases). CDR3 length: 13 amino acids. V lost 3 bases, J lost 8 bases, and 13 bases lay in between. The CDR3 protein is CASSFSGAVGYTF. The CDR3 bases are TGTGCCAGCAGTTTTTCAGGGGCGGTGGGCTACACCTTC.

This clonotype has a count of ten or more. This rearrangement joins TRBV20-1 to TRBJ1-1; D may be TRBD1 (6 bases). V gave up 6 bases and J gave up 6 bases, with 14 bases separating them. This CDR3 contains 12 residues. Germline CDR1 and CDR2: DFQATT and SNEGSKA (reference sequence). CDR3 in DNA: TGCAGTGCACAAGGACAGACCCCTGAAGCTTTCTTT. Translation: CSAQGQTPEAFF.

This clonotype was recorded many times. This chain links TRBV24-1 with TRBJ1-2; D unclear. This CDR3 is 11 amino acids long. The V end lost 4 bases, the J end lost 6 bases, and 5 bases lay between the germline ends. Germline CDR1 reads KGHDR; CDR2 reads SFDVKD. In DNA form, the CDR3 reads TGTGCCACCAGTGAAGGGAATGGCTACACCTTC. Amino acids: CATSEGNGYTF.

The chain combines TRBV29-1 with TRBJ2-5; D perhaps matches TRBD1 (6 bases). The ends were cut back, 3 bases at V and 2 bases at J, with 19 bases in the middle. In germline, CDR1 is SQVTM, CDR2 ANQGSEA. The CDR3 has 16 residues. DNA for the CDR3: TGCAGCGTTGACCGGTGGCAGGGGCCACAACAAGAGACCCAGTACTTC. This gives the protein CSVDRWQGPQQETQYF.

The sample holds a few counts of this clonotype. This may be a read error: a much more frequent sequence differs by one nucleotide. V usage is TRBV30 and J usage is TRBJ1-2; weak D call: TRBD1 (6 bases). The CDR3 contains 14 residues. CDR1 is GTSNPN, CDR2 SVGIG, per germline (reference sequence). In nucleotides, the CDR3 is TGTGCCTGGAGGGACCTGGGGGCAGGCTATGGCAACACCTTC. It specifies CAWRDLGAGYGNTF.

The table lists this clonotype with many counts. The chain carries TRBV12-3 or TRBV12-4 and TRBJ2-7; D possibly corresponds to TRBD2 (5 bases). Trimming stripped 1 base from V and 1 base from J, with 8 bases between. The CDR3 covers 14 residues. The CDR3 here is CASSLGRTSYEQYF. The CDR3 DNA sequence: TGTGCCAGCAGTTTAGGGCGGACTTCCTACGAGCAGTACTTC.

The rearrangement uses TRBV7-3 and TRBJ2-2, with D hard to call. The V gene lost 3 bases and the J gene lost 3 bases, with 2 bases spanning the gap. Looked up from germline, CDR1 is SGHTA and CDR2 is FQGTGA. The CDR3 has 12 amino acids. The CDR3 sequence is CASSFDTGELFF. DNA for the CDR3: TGTGCCAGCAGCTTTGACACCGGGGAGCTGTTTTTT.

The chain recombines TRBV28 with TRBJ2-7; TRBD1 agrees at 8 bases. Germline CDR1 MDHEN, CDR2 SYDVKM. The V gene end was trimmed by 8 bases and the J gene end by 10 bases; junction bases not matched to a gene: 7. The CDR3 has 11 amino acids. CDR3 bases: TGTGCCAGCGAGGACAGGGACGTACAGTACTTC. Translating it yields CASEDRDVQYF.

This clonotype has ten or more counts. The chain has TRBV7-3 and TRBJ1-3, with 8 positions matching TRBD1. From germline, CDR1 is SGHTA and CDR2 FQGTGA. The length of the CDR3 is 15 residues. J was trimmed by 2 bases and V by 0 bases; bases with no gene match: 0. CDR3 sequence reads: CASSLTTGAGNTIYF. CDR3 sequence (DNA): TGTGCCAGCAGCTTAACGACAGGGGCTGGAAACACCATATATTTT.

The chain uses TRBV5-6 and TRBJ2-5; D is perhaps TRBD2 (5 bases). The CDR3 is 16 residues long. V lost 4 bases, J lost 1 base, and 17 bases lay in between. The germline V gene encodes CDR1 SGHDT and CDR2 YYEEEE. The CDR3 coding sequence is TGTGCCAGCAGCGGCACCGGGAATAGTGGCCAAGAGACCCAGTACTTC. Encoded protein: CASSGTGNSGQETQYF.

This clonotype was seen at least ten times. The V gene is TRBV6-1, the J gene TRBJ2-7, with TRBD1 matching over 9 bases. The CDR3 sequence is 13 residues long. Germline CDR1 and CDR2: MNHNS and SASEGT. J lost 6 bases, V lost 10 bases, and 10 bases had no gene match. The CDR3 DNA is TGTGCCACCTCCCGGGACAGGGTATTCGAGCAGTACTTC. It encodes CATSRDRVFEQYF.

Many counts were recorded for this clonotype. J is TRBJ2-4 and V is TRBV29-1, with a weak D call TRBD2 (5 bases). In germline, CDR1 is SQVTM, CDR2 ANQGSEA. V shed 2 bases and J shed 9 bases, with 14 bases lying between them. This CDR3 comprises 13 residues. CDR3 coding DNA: TGCAGCGTTGAACAGATCGGGGTGCCCATTCAGTACTTC. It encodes CSVEQIGVPIQYF.

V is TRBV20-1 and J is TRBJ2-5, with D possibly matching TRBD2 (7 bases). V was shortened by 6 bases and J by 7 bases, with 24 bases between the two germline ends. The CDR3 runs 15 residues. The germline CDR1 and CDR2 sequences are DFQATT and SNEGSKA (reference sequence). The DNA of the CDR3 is TGCAGTGCCCCGGGGGGAGGCCCCGGGGGCGGGACCCAGTACTTC. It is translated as CSAPGGGPGGGTQYF.

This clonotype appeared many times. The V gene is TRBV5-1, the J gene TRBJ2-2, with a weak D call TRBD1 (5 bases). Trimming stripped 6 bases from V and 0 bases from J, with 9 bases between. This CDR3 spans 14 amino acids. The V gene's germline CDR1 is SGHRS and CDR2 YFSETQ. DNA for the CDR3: TGCGCCAGCACGAAGGGGACGAACACCGGGGAGCTGTTTTTT. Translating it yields CASTKGTNTGELFF.

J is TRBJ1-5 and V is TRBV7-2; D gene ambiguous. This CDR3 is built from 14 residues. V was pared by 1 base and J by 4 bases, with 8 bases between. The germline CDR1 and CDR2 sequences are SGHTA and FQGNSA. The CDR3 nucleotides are TGTGCCAGCAGCTTAGTCCTCGAAAATCAGCCCCAGCATTTT. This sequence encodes CASSLVLENQPQHF.

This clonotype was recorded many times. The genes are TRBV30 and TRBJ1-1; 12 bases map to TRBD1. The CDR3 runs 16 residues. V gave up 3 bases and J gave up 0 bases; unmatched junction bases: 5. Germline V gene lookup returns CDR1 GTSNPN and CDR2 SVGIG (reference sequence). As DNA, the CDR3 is TGTGCCTGGAGAAGGGACAGGGGGCGCATGAACACTGAAGCTTTCTTT. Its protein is CAWRRDRGRMNTEAFF.

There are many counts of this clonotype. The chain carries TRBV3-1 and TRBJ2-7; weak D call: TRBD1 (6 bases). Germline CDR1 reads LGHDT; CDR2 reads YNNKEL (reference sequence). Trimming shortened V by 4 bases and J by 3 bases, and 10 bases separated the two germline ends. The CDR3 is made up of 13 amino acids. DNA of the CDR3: TGTGCCAGCAGCCGAGGACAGAACTACGAGCAGTACTTC. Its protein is CASSRGQNYEQYF.

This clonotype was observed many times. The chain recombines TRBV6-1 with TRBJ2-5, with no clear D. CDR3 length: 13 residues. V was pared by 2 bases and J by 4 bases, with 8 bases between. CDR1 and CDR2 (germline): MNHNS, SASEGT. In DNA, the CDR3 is TGTGCCAGCAGTGAATACGCGTCAGAGACCCAGTACTTC. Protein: CASSEYASETQYF.

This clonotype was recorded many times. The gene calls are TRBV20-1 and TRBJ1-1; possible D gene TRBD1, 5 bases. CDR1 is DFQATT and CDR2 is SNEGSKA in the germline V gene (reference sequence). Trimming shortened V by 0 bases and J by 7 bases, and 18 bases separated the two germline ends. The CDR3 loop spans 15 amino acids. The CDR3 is CSARDPSGVRGEAFF. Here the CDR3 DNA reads TGCAGTGCTAGAGATCCTTCCGGAGTTAGGGGTGAAGCTTTCTTT.

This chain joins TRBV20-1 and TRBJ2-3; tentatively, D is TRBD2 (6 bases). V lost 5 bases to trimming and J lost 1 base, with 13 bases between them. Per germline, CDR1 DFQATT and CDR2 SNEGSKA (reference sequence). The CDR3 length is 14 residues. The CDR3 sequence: CSARVGLRTDTQYF. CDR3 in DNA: TGCAGTGCTCGAGTGGGACTGCGCACAGATACGCAGTATTTT.

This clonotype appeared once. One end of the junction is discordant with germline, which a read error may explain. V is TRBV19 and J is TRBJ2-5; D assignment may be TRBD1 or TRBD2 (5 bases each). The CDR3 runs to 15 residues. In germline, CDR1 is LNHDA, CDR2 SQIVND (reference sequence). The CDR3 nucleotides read TGTGCCTGTAGTTTGGGGCCAGGGCGGGAAGAGACCCAGTACTTC. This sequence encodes CACSLGPGREETQYF. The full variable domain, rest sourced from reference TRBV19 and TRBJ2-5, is DGGITQSPKYLFRKEGQNVTLSCEQNLNHDAMYWYRQDPGQGLRLIYYSQIVNDFQKGDIAEGYSVSREKKESFPLTVTSAQKNPTAFYLCACSLGPGREETQYFGPGTRLLVL.

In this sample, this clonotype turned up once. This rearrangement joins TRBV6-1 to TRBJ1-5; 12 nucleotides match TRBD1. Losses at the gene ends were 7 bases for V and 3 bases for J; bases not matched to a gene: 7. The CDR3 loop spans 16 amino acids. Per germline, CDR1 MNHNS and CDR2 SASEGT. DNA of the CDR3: TGTGCCAGCATTCAGGGACAGGGGGCCTCCAATCAGCCCCAGCATTTT. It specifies CASIQGQGASNQPQHF.

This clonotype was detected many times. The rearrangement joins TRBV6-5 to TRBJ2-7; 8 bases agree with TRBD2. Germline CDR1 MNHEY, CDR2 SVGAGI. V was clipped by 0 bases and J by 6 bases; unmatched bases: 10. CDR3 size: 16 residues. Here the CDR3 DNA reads TGTGCCAGCAGTTACTCGGCGGGAGGACCTCTTTCCGAGCAGTACTTC. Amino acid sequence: CASSYSAGGPLSEQYF.

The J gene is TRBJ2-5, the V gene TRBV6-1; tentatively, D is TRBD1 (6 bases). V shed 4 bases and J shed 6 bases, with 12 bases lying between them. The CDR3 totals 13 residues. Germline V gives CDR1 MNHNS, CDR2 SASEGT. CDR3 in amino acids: CASSAGGAKTQYF. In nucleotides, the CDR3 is TGTGCCAGCAGTGCTGGGGGCGCAAAGACCCAGTACTTC.

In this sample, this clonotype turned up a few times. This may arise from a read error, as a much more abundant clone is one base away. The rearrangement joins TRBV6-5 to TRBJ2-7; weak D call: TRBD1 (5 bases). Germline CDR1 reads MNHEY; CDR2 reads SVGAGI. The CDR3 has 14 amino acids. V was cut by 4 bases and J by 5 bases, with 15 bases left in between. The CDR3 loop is CASSSWGRCNEQYF. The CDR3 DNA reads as TGTGCCAGCAGTTCTTGGGGCAGGTGCAACGAGCAGTACTTC.

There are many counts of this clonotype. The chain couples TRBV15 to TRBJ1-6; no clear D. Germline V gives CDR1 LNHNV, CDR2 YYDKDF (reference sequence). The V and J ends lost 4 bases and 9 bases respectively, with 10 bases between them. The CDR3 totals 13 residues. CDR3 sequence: CATSKAVTSPLHF. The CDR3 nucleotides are TGTGCCACCAGCAAGGCGGTGACTTCACCCCTCCACTTT.

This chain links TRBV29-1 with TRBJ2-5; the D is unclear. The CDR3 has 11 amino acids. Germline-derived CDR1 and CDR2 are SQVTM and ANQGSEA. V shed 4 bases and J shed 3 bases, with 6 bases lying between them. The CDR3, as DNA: TGCAGCGTTGGGGCTAAAGAGACCCAGTACTTC. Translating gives CSVGAKETQYF.

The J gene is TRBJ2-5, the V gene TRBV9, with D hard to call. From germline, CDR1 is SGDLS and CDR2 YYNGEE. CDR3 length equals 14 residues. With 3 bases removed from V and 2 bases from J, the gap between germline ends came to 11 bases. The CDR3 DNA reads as TGTGCCAGCAGCGCAGACAAAACGCAAGAGACCCAGTACTTC. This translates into CASSADKTQETQYF.

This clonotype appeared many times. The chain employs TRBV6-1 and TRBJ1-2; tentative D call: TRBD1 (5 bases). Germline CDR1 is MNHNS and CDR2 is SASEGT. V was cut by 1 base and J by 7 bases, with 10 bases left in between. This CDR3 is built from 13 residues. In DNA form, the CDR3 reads TGTGCCAGCAGTGAAGGGGACTGGTCTGGCTACACCTTC. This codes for CASSEGDWSGYTF.

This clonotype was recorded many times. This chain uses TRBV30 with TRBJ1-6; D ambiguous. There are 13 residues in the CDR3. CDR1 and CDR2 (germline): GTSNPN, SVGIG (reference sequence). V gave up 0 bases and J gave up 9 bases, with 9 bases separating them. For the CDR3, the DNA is TGTGCCTGGAGTGTGATGGCGGGTTCACCCCTCCACTTT. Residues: CAWSVMAGSPLHF.